Listed below are T cell receptor beta chains from one sample, sequenced in a study of T cell changes during pregnancy in multiple sclerosis. The data were produced by immunoSEQ multiplex PCR, yet TCRdb's version contains in-frame clones alone and is incomplete. The sample carries about 57,000 clones, about 91% recorded once. This material consisted of CD4+ T cells from peripheral blood mononuclear cells, taken in the second trimester of pregnancy. The receptors come from a female donor with multiple sclerosis, enrolled in a pregnancy study. The CDR3 runs from the conserved cysteine through the conserved F or W. The D gene is left open where the match is weak. Size values are once, few and many counts, or a class for expanded clones, and some rows have none.

v_gene	abundance	j_gene	len	d_gene	CDR3aa	CDR3nt
TRBV28	.	TRBJ1-2	14	TRBD1	CASSPLQGKRGYTF	TGTGCCAGCAGTCCACTACAGGGGAAGCGTGGCTACACCTTC
TRBV16	.	TRBJ1-2	15	.	CASSPGTILNYGYTF	TGTGCCAGCAGCCCAGGGACAATCCTTAACTATGGCTACACCTTC
TRBV6-1	.	TRBJ2-6	17	TRBD1	CASSAIQGASGANVLTF	TGTGCCAGCAGTGCGATACAGGGGGCGTCTGGGGCCAACGTCCTGACTTTC
TRBV2	.	TRBJ1-5	16	.	CASSEAGGSGNQPQHF	TGTGCCAGCAGTGAAGCGGGGGGTTCGGGCAATCAGCCCCAGCATTTT
TRBV19	.	TRBJ1-5	13	.	CATSTRVNQPQHF	TGTGCCACTTCTACCAGGGTTAATCAGCCCCAGCATTTT
TRBV6-1	.	TRBJ2-1	18	TRBD2	CASSEGVGSGGIYNEQFF	TGTGCCAGCAGTGAAGGGGTCGGCAGCGGGGGGATATACAATGAGCAGTTCTTC
TRBV2	.	TRBJ2-3	11	.	CASSERDTQYF	TGTGCCAGCAGTGAGCGAGATACGCAGTATTTT
TRBV5-4	.	TRBJ1-2	13	TRBD1	CASSSTGDYGYTF	TGTGCCAGCAGCTCGACAGGGGACTATGGCTACACCTTC
TRBV6-6	.	TRBJ1-4	14	.	CASLDGATNEKLFF	TGTGCCAGCCTCGACGGAGCAACTAATGAAAAACTGTTTTTT
TRBV2	.	TRBJ1-1	14	TRBD1	CASSVGTGNTEAFF	TGTGCCAGCAGTGTCGGGACAGGGAACACTGAAGCTTTCTTT
TRBV5-6	.	TRBJ1-1	13	.	CASSRTDSPEAFF	TGTGCCAGCAGCCGTACAGACAGCCCTGAAGCTTTCTTT
TRBV15	.	TRBJ1-5	14	.	CATSRDDSYQPQHF	TGTGCCACCAGCAGAGATGACAGCTATCAGCCCCAGCATTTT
TRBV9	few	TRBJ2-1	15	TRBD2	CASSVPGLAGNEQFF	TGTGCCAGCAGCGTACCGGGACTAGCGGGGAATGAGCAGTTCTTC
TRBV29-1	few	TRBJ1-5	13	.	CSVVGGDNQPQHF	TGCAGCGTTGTGGGAGGGGACAATCAGCCCCAGCATTTT